Below, 12 T cell receptor beta chains from the same sample are listed, as sequenced in a study of beta chain features in type 1 diabetes. The sequenced template was cDNA made from the entire isolated RNA. Measured with immunoSEQ multiplex PCR; TCRdb has only the in-frame clones, and not every one. Counted here are about 240,000 clones, around a quarter occurring once; the ten biggest clones make up roughly 4.1%. The sequenced sample consisted of central memory CD4+ T cells from blood. The receptors derive from a young man in good health.

In this sample, this clone turned up a few times. This rearrangement joins TRBV30 to TRBJ2-6, with D perhaps matching TRBD2 (5 bases). Germline-derived CDR1 and CDR2 are GTSNPN and SVGIG (reference sequence). Trimming removed 6 bases at V and 0 bases at J, with 15 bases between. CDR3 length: 16 amino acids. The CDR3 bases are TGTGCCTGTATTCACCCGGGAAGCTCTGGGGCCAACGTCCTGACTTTC. Protein sequence: CACIHPGSSGANVLTF.

In its sample, this clone was seen once. The gene calls are TRBV25-1 and TRBJ1-3, with unresolved D. V was pared by 1 base and J by 3 bases, with 10 bases between. In germline, CDR1 is MGHDK, CDR2 SYGVNS. The CDR3 covers 15 residues. CDR3: CASSEWNRDGNTIYF. In nucleotides, the CDR3 is TGTGCCAGCAGTGAATGGAACCGGGATGGAAACACCATATATTTT.

Only a few counts were recorded for this clone. Here the CDR3 reads CASSVVGSPFAETQYF. The CDR3 DNA reads as TGTGCCAGCAGCGTAGTGGGCTCCCCATTTGCGGAGACCCAGTACTTC. This sequence joins TRBV9 and TRBJ2-5; D ambiguous. CDR1 and CDR2 from the germline V gene are SGDLS and YYNGEE. CDR3 length: 16 amino acids. V was cut by 0 bases and J by 5 bases, with 17 bases left in between.

Concerning this clone itself: This may be a read error: a much more frequent sequence differs by one nucleotide. The V call is TRBV30, the J call TRBJ1-2; a possible D gene is TRBD1 (6 bases). The CDR3 consists of 12 residues. CDR1 is GTSNPN and CDR2 is SVGIG in the germline V gene (reference sequence). V gave up 8 bases and J gave up 8 bases, with 18 bases separating them. CDR3: CAGGAQGSGYTF. The CDR3, as DNA: TGTGCCGGGGGCGCTCAGGGATCCGGCTACACCTTC.

In its sample, this clone was seen many times. The rearrangement uses TRBV25-1 and TRBJ2-3; D is undetermined. This CDR3 has 13 residues. Trimming removed 2 bases from V and 2 bases from J, with 5 bases in between. Germline V gene lookup returns CDR1 MGHDK and CDR2 SYGVNS. CDR3 sequence: CASSEPFTDTQYF. CDR3 in DNA: TGTGCCAGCAGTGAACCCTTCACAGATACGCAGTATTTT.

This clone came up a few times. The chain employs TRBV19 and TRBJ2-3, with TRBD1 matching over 7 bases. The CDR3 spans 15 residues. Germline trimming cut 5 bases from V and 2 bases from J; bases unmatched to any gene: 7. CDR1 is LNHDA, CDR2 SQIVND, per germline (reference sequence). CDR3 nucleotide sequence: TGTGCCAGTAGTGAGGGGGACAGAAACACAGATACGCAGTATTTT. Residues: CASSEGDRNTDTQYF.

This clone was seen repeatedly, ten times or more. The chain combines TRBV28 with TRBJ2-1; no definite D call. The V end was cut by 7 bases, the J end by 6 bases, with 10 bases between. The germline V gene encodes CDR1 MDHEN and CDR2 SYDVKM. The CDR3 is made up of 12 amino acids. The DNA of the CDR3 is TGTGCCAGCAACATTCCGGGCAATGAGCAGTTCTTC. This translates into CASNIPGNEQFF.

This clone was picked up a small number of times. The J gene is TRBJ2-1, the V gene TRBV20-1; unclear D gene. Per the germline V gene, CDR1 is DFQATT and CDR2 is SNEGSKA (reference sequence). The V gene lost 3 bases and the J gene lost 8 bases, with 2 bases spanning the gap. This CDR3 region has 9 residues. The DNA of the CDR3 is TGCAGTGCTAGCTATGAGCAGTTCTTC. Protein product: CSASYEQFF.

This clone was counted a few times. Other DNA sequences of this sample code for an identical CDR3. CDR3 residues: CSARTSGGTDTQYF. CDR3 bases: TGCAGCGCCCGGACTAGCGGGGGCACAGATACGCAGTATTTT. V usage is TRBV29-1 and J usage is TRBJ2-3; 12 bases fit TRBD2. Germline CDR1 is SQVTM and CDR2 is ANQGSEA. The CDR3 contains 14 residues. Trimming removed 7 bases from V and 1 base from J; junction bases left unmatched: 3.

This clone was seen a few times. The chain is built from TRBV7-9 and TRBJ1-2; no definite D call. This CDR3 contains 14 residues. Germline V gene lookup returns CDR1 SEHNR and CDR2 FQNEAQ (reference sequence). V lost 3 bases to trimming and J lost 0 bases, with 8 bases between them. The CDR3 DNA is TGTGCCAGCAGCTTCGACGGCGCTAACTATGGCTACACCTTC. Translating gives CASSFDGANYGYTF.

This chain joins TRBV6-1 and TRBJ2-5; the D gene is possibly TRBD1 (5 bases). CDR1 is MNHNS and CDR2 is SASEGT in the germline V gene. This CDR3 region has 12 residues. Trimming stripped 8 bases from V and 3 bases from J, with 10 bases between. CDR3 loop: CASRKGEETQYF. CDR3 coding DNA: TGTGCCAGCCGGAAAGGGGAAGAGACCCAGTACTTC.

This clone has a handful of counts. The chain joins TRBV28 to TRBJ2-3; D call uncertain. V lost 6 bases, J lost 1 base, and 17 bases lay in between. This CDR3 contains 16 residues. Germline V CDR1 and CDR2: MDHEN, SYDVKM. CDR3 amino acids: CASSVVTQSGTDTQYF. CDR3 in DNA: TGTGCCAGCAGCGTTGTAACTCAATCTGGCACAGATACGCAGTATTTT.